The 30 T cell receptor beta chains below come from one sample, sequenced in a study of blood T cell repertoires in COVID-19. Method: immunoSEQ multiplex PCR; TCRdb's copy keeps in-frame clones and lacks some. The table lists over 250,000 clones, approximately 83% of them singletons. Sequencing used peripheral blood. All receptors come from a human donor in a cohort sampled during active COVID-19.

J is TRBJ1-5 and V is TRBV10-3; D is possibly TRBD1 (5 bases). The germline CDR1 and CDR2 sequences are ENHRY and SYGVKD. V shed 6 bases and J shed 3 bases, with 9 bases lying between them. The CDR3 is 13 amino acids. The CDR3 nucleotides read TGTGCCATCAGGGCGGGGCTCAATCAGCCCCAGCATTTT. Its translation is CAIRAGLNQPQHF.

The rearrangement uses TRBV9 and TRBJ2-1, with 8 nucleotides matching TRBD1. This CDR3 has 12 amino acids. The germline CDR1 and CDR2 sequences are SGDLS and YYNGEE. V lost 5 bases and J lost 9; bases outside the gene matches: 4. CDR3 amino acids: CASSPGQGEQFF. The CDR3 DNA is TGTGCCAGCAGTCCCGGACAGGGTGAGCAGTTCTTC.

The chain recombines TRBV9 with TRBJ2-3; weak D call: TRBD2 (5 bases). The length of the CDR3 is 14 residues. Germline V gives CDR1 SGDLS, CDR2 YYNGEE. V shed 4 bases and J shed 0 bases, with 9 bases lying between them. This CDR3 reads CASSPWTSTDTQYF. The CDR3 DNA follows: TGTGCCAGCAGCCCCTGGACTAGCACAGATACGCAGTATTTT.

The DNA for the CDR3 is TGTGCCAGCAGCTTTGGAGGGGCGAGGGAGACCCAGTACTTC. It specifies CASSFGGARETQYF. The J gene is TRBJ2-5, the V gene TRBV11-2, with D maybe TRBD2 (6 bases). The CDR3 has 14 residues. Looked up from germline, CDR1 is SGHAT and CDR2 is FQNNGV. The V end lost 3 bases, the J end lost 5 bases, and 13 bases lay between the germline ends.

CDR3 in DNA: TGTGCCAGCAGCTTGGAAGGCGGGAGGGCCTCGGGGCAGTACTTC. It codes for CASSLEGGRASGQYF. The genes are TRBV5-6 and TRBJ2-7, with 9 nucleotides matching TRBD2. CDR3 length: 15 residues. Germline lookup yields CDR1 SGHDT and CDR2 YYEEEE. Trimming removed 0 bases from V and 9 bases from J; junction bases left unmatched: 10.

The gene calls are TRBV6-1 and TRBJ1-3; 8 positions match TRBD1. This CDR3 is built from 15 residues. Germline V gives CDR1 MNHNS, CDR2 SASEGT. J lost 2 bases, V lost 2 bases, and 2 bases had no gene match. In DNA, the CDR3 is TGTGCCAGCAGTGAACAGGGGGCCGCTGGAAACACCATATATTTT. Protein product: CASSEQGAAGNTIYF.

CDR3 nucleotides: TGTGCCAGCAACAACAGGGGGGCGGGGGCCAACGTCCTGACTTTC. It specifies CASNNRGAGANVLTF. This chain uses TRBV6-6 with TRBJ2-6, with 8 bases fitting TRBD1. CDR1 and CDR2 from the germline V gene are MNHNY and SVGAGI (reference sequence). The CDR3 runs to 15 residues. Trimming removed 7 bases from V and 4 bases from J; junction bases left unmatched: 6.

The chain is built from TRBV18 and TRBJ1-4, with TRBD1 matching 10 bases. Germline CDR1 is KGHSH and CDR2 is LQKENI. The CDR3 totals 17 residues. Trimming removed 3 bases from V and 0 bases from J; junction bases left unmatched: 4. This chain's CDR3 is CASSPGTGAPTNEKLFF. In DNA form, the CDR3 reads TGTGCCAGCTCACCCGGGACAGGGGCACCAACTAATGAAAAACTGTTTTTT.

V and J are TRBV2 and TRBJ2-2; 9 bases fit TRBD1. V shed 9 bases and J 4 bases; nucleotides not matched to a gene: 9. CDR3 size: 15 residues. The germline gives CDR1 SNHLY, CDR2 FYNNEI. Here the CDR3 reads CASAGTGWRTGELFF. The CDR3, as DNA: TGTGCCAGTGCCGGGACAGGGTGGCGCACCGGGGAGCTGTTTTTT.

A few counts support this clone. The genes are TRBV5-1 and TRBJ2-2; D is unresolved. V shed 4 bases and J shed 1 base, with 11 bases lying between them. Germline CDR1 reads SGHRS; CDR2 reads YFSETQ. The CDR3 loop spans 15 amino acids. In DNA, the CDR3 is TGCGCCAGCAGCCCGCTCCAGGAGAACACCGGGGAGCTGTTTTTT. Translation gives CASSPLQENTGELFF.

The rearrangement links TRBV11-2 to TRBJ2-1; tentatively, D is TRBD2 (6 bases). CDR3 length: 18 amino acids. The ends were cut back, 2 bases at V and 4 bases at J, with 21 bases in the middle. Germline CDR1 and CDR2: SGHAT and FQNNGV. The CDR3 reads CASSLRSGLSVGYNEQFF. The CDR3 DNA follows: TGTGCCAGCAGCTTACGATCGGGACTCTCCGTGGGGTACAATGAGCAGTTCTTC.

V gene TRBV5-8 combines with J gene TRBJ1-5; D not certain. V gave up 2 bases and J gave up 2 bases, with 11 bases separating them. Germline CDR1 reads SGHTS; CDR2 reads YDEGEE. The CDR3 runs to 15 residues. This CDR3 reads CASSFGGPRNQPQHF. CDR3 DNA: TGTGCCAGCAGCTTCGGAGGGCCCCGCAATCAGCCCCAGCATTTT.

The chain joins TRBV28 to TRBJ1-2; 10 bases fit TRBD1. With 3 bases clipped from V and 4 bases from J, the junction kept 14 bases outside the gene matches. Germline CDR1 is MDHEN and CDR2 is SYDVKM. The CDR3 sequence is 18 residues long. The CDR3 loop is CASSLVPGQGRRSYGYTF. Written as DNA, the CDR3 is TGTGCCAGCAGTTTGGTGCCGGGACAGGGGAGGAGAAGCTATGGCTACACCTTC.

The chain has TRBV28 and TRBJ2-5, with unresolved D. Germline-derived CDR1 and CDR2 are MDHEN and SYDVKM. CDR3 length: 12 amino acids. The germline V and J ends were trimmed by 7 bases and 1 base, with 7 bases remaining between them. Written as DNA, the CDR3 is TGTGCCAGCAAGGCAGGCCAAGAGACCCAGTACTTC. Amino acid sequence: CASKAGQETQYF.

DNA for the CDR3: TGTGCCATCAAAGGACATCAGAACACCGGGGAGCTGTTTTTT. Protein: CAIKGHQNTGELFF. The J gene is TRBJ2-2, the V gene TRBV24-1; D might be TRBD1 (5 bases). CDR1 is KGHDR, CDR2 SFDVKD, per germline. The CDR3 runs 14 residues. Trimming stripped 11 bases from V and 1 base from J, with 13 bases between.

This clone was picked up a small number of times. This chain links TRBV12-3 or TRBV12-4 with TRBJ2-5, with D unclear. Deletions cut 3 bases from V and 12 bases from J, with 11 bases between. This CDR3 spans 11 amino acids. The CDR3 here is CASSFFGVEYF. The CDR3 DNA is TGTGCCAGCAGTTTTTTCGGAGTGGAGTACTTC.

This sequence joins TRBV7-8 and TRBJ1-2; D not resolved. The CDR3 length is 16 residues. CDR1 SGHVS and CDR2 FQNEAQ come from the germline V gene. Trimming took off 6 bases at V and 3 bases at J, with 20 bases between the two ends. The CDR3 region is CASSPTLRVAYYGYTF. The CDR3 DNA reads TGTGCCAGCAGTCCCACCTTGAGGGTAGCGTACTATGGCTACACCTTC.

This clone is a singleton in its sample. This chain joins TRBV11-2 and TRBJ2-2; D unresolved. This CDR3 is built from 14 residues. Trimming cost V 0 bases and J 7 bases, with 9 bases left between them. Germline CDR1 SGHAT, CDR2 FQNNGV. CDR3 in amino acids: CASSLDYSSGELFF. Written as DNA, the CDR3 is TGTGCCAGCAGCTTAGATTATAGCAGCGGGGAGCTGTTTTTT.

In DNA form, the CDR3 reads TGTGCCAGCAGTTTACAGTTGGAAGCTTTCTTT. It translates to CASSLQLEAFF. The chain carries TRBV6-6 and TRBJ1-1, with D uncertain. Germline V gene lookup returns CDR1 MNHNY and CDR2 SVGAGI (reference sequence). The V and J ends lost 4 bases and 8 bases respectively, with 8 bases between them. CDR3 size: 11 residues.

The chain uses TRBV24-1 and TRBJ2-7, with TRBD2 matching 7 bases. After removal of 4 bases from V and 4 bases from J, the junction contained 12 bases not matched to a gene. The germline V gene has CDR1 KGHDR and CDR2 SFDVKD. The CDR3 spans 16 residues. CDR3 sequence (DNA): TGTGCCACCAGTGAAATTGCTAGCGGAGACCATTACGAGCAGTACTTC. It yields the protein CATSEIASGDHYEQYF.

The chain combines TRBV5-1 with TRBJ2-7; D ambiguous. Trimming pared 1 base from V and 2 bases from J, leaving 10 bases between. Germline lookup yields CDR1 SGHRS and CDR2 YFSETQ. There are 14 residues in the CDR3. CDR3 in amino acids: CASSLYPATYEQYF. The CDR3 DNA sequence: TGCGCCAGCAGCTTGTACCCAGCGACCTACGAGCAGTACTTC.

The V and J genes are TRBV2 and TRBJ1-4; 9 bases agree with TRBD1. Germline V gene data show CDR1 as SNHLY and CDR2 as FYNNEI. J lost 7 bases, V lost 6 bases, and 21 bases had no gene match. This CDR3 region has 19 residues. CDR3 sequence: CASRYYRGRAAASLEKLFF. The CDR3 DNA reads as TGTGCCAGCAGATATTACAGGGGGCGAGCGGCGGCTTCACTTGAAAAACTGTTTTTT. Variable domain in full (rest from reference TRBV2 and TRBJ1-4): EPEVTQTPSHQVTQMGQEVILRCVPISNHLYFYWYRQILGQKVEFLVSFYNNEISEKSEIFDDQFSVERPDGSNFTLKIRSTKLEDSAMYFCASRYYRGRAAASLEKLFFGSGTQLSVL.

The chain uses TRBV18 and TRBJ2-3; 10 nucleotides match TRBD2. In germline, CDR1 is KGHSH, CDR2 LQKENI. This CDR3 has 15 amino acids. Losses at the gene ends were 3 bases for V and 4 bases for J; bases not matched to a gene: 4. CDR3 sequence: CASSPRTSGPDTQYF. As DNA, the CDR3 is TGTGCCAGCTCACCCCGGACTAGCGGTCCAGATACGCAGTATTTT. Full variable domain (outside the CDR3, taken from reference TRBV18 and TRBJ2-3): NAGVMQNPRHLVRRRGQEARLRCSPMKGHSHVYWYRQLPEEGLKFMVYLQKENIIDESGMPKERFSAEFPKEGPSILRIQQVVRGDSAAYFCASSPRTSGPDTQYFGPGTRLTVL.

The CDR3 here is CASSLDLSDGYSGNTIYF. The DNA for the CDR3 is TGCGCCAGCAGCTTGGACCTTAGCGACGGGTACTCTGGAAACACCATATATTTT. The V call is TRBV5-1, the J call TRBJ1-3; D ambiguous. The V end was cut by 0 bases, the J end by 0 bases, with 16 bases between. Germline V lookup: CDR1 SGHRS, CDR2 YFSETQ. CDR3 length: 18 amino acids. The full variable domain, its missing parts supplied by reference TRBV5-1 and TRBJ1-3, is KAGVTQTPRYLIKTRGQQVTLSCSPISGHRSVSWYQQTPGQGLQFLFEYFSETQRNKGNFPGRFSGRQFSNSRSEMNVSTLELGDSALYLCASSLDLSDGYSGNTIYFGEGSWLTVV.

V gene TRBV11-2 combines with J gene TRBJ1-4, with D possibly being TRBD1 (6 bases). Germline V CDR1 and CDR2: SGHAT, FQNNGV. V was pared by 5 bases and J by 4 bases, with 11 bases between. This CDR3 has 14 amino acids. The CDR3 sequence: CASSRTVGNEKLFF. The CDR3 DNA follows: TGTGCCAGCAGCCGGACAGTCGGTAATGAAAAACTGTTTTTT.

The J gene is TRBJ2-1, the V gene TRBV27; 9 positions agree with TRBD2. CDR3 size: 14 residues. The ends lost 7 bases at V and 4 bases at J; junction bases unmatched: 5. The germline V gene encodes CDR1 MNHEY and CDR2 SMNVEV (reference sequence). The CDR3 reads CASKPSGNYNEQFF. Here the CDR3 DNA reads TGTGCCAGCAAGCCTAGCGGGAATTACAATGAGCAGTTCTTC.

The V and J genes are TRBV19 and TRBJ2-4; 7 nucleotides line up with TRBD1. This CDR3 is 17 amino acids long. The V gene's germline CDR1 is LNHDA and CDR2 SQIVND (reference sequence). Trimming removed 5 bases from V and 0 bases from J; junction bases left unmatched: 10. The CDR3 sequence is CASSDRAGGLAKNIQYF. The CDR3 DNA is TGTGCCAGTAGTGACAGGGCTGGGGGTCTAGCCAAAAACATTCAGTACTTC.

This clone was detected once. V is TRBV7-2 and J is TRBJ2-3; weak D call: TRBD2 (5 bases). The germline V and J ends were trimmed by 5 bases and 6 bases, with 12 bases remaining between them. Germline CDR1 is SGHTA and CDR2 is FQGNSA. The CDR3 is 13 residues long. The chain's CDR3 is CASSQTTSDTQYF. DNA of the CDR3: TGTGCCAGCAGCCAGACTACGTCGGATACGCAGTATTTT.

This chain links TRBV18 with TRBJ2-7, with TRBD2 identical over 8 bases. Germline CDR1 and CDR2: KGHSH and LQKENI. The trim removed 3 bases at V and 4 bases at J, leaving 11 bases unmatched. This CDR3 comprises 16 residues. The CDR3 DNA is TGTGCCAGCTCACCCTTAGGGGCGGGAGGAGGTTACGAGCAGTACTTC. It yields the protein CASSPLGAGGGYEQYF.

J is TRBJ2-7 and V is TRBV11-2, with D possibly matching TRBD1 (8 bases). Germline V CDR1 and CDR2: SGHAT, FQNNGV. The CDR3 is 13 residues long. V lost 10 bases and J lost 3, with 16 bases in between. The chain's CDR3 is CATKSGTGYEQYF. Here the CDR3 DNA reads TGTGCCACCAAGAGCGGGACAGGCTACGAGCAGTACTTC.